Sequencing of this TCR beta chain was carried out in a study of T cell repertoires in ileal Crohn's disease. Study-level background: At surgery, around 40% of patients smoked, with median disease duration 7.9 years.

This CDR3 spans 13 amino acids. The junction had 7 bases not matched to a gene; V was cut back by 5 bases and J by 10 bases. CDR1 is MNHEY, CDR2 SVGAGI, per germline. Here immunoSEQ multiplex PCR was the method, and the copy in TCRdb shows in-frame clones only, minus some. The sample has about 3,600 clones, 82% seen once. Regarding the study as a whole: Active smokers at surgery had more clonal expansions than non-smokers. Endoscopic recurrence occurred in every patient whose clonality exceeded 26.8%. High-frequency clones were more common in sorted CD8 than CD4 cells.

Concerning this clone: Its antigen is unidentified.

The chain combines TRBV6-5 with TRBJ1-2; 10 nucleotides agree with TRBD1. The sequencing sample was made of ileal tissue. This sequence was found in an adult with Crohn's disease. The CDR3 loop reads CASSIEDRGPYTF. CDR3 DNA sequence: TGTGCCAGCAGTATAGAAGACAGGGGGCCCTACACCTTC.